This T cell receptor (beta chain) appears in the sequencing data of a study of blood T cell repertoires in COVID-19. Study information: PBMCs, B-cell-depleted T cells, or T cells were the source of the cDNA or gDNA that made up the material.

Germline V lookup: CDR1 SEHNR, CDR2 FQNEAQ (reference sequence). Trimming pared 6 bases from V and 1 base from J, leaving 9 bases between. CDR3 length equals 14 residues. Authors' analysis steps: From reference gene primer amplification, estimates of nucleated cell counts were derived. Only in-frame clones appear in the TCRdb table, and some are missing; sequencing was by immunoSEQ multiplex PCR. V and J calls plus clone size are reproduced from that table; the DNA served to infer D and trimming. Of about 130,000 clones listed, 88% are singletons. V and J are TRBV7-9 and TRBJ1-4; unclear D gene. The sequenced material came from peripheral blood. The sequence came from a woman of 80 years or more with acute or convalescent COVID-19. CDR3 DNA sequence: TGTGCCAGCAGTTTCAGTATAACTAATGAAAAACTGTTTTTT. It specifies CASSFSITNEKLFF.